This is a list of T cell receptor beta chains from one sample in a study of OX40 agonist ivuxolimab in advanced cancers. Produced via immunoSEQ multiplex PCR; TCRdb's table is partial and in-frame only. Of approximately 74,000 clones listed, around 91% are singletons. The sample in question was CD4+ or CD8+ T cells sorted from blood, obtained in a trial of the OX40 agonist ivuxolimab. The receptors shown here come from an adult with an advanced solid tumor such as melanoma, head and neck, liver or kidney cancer. Each CDR3 is given with its conserved first and last residue. D genes are given only for firm matches. Only some rows state a clone size, as once, few, many or a class for expanded clones.

j_call,d_call,clone_size,v_call,cdr3_aa,cdr3_nt
TRBJ2-3,NA,NA,TRBV7-7,CASSLTGTLSDTQYF,TGTGCTAGCAGCTTGACAGGGACTTTATCAGATACGCAGTATTTT
TRBJ2-3,TRBD2,once,TRBV18,CASSSSAGASTDTQYF,TGTGCCAGCTCATCCTCGGCGGGAGCTAGCACAGATACGCAGTATTTT
TRBJ2-1,NA,once,TRBV13,CASSLARNEQFF,TGTGCCAGCAGCTTAGCCAGGAATGAGCAGTTCTTC
TRBJ2-6,NA,NA,TRBV18,CASSGAGANVLTF,TGTGCCAGCTCAGGGGCAGGGGCCAACGTCCTGACTTTC
TRBJ2-1,TRBD2,once,TRBV9,CASSVGTSGRVNEQFF,TGTGCCAGCAGCGTAGGGACTAGCGGGAGGGTCAATGAGCAGTTCTTC
TRBJ2-7,TRBD2,NA,TRBV28,CASSLWGSGNYEQYF,TGTGCCAGCAGTTTATGGGGTAGCGGGAACTACGAGCAGTACTTC
TRBJ2-3,NA,NA,TRBV6-5,CASSPGTSTDTQYF,TGTGCCAGCAGTCCGGGGACTAGCACAGATACGCAGTATTTT
TRBJ2-2,NA,NA,TRBV5-1,CASSPSGLGTGELFF,TGCGCCAGCAGCCCGAGCGGGCTGGGCACCGGGGAGCTGTTTTTT
TRBJ2-3,TRBD1,NA,TRBV4-3,CASSLLLTGGSTDTQYF,TGCGCCAGCAGCCTTCTCTTGACAGGGGGTAGCACAGATACGCAGTATTTT
TRBJ2-7,NA,NA,TRBV30,CAWRFSRVGEQYF,TGTGCCTGGAGGTTTTCTAGGGTGGGCGAGCAGTACTTC
TRBJ2-7,NA,once,TRBV2,CATRTDTYEQYF,TGTGCCACCAGGACAGATACCTACGAGCAGTACTTC
TRBJ2-7,NA,NA,TRBV7-2,CASSPEVYEQYF,TGTGCCAGCAGCCCGGAGGTCTACGAGCAGTACTTC